One T cell receptor beta chain is described in this entry. This clonotype was recorded at least ten times. This receptor's antigen is unknown. Per-nucleotide qualities are absent, and no much larger clonotype sits a single base away. The library was produced with PCR. The sequencer listed for this sample is Illumina HiSeq 2500. TCR library preparation used molecular barcoding, with unique molecular identifiers applied to normalize quantification of the TCRbeta repertoire. Clones were called with MiXCR by TCRdb after fastp trimmed the public reads at Q25, and only in-frame beta chains were retained. CDR3 protein duplicates are merged, each entry listing the most common genes and DNA. This sample lists some 200,000 distinct CDR3 sequences; roughly 14% were detected once. The ten largest clonotypes hold around 13% of the sample. The sample comes from a study of T-cell reconstitution after alpha-beta-depleted transplantation in children (dated by TCRdb to the mid-2010s). Background on the whole study: Using TCR repertoire profiling, the study quantitatively followed how T-cell immune reconstitution unfolded in children after TCRalphabeta/CD19-depleted allogeneic hematopoietic cell transplantation.

Spanning cysteine to phenylalanine, the CDR3 consists of 22 amino acids. Only the CDR3 portion is preserved as DNA: 66 bases, with reading frame beginning at the first base. V ends up 5 bases short and J 0 bases short, with an unmatched junction base count of 23. Sequences SGHRS (CDR1) and YFSETQ (CDR2) are obtained from the germline V gene. This receptor was taken from a human donor who donated a stem cell graft to a child with acute lymphoblastic leukemia. The specimen comprised PBMCs from the stem cell graft donor, sampled from the stem cell graft. This chain is built from TRBV5-1 and TRBJ2-1; TRBD2 lines up with 10 middle nucleotides. The nucleotide sequence is given as TGCGCCAGCAGTTTCAGGGGGCTTTGGACTAGCGGAGTTAGCAGCTCCTACAATGAGCAGTTCTTC. This gives the protein CASSFRGLWTSGVSSSYNEQFF.